This passage covers 27 T cell receptor beta chains from one sample sequenced in a study of cytomegalovirus exposure and HLA in healthy donors. The PCR employed 60 Vbeta primers together with 13 Jbeta primers. TCRdb's copy holds only in-frame clones and misses some; the assay was immunoSEQ multiplex PCR. The sample consists of some 150,000 clones, 64% of them appearing once. The source material was PBMCs. The receptors stem from a woman in her 30s in good health and CMV-seropositive.

The CDR3 loop is CASSTGTVPYNEQFF. The CDR3 DNA sequence: TGTGCCAGCTCAACCGGGACAGTACCCTACAATGAGCAGTTCTTC. V is TRBV18 and J is TRBJ2-1, with TRBD1 identical over 7 bases. Germline V gene sequence: CDR1 KGHSH, CDR2 LQKENI. The CDR3 runs to 15 residues. J was trimmed by 2 bases and V by 5 bases; bases with no gene match: 6.

The chain carries TRBV4-1 and TRBJ2-6; TRBD2 matches 11 bases. This CDR3 contains 20 residues. Germline loops: CDR1 MGHRA, CDR2 YSYEKL. V lost 0 bases to trimming and J lost 0 bases; unmatched junction nucleotides: 7. The CDR3 nucleotides read TGCGCCAGCAGCCAAGATATTGGTAGCGGGGGGGGCTCTGGGGCCAACGTCCTGACTTTC. This gives the protein CASSQDIGSGGGSGANVLTF.

This clone was seen once. This chain uses TRBV2 with TRBJ1-5; no reliable D call. Germline V CDR1 and CDR2: SNHLY, FYNNEI. The CDR3 covers 14 residues. The V end was cut by 6 bases, the J end by 6 bases, with 15 bases between. This CDR3 reads CASRGGSAGQPQHF. The DNA of the CDR3 is TGTGCCAGCAGAGGAGGTTCAGCTGGTCAGCCCCAGCATTTT.

CDR3 protein: CASSEASGSKQFF. The CDR3 region has the DNA TGTGCCAGCAGTGAGGCCAGCGGGTCAAAGCAGTTCTTC. J is TRBJ2-1 and V is TRBV6-6; D possibly corresponds to TRBD2 (6 bases). The germline V gene encodes CDR1 MNHNY and CDR2 SVGAGI (reference sequence). The CDR3 runs to 13 residues. Trimming removed 5 bases from V and 11 bases from J, with 16 bases in between.

The chain recombines TRBV29-1 with TRBJ1-4, with a weak D call TRBD1 (6 bases). The germline V gene encodes CDR1 SQVTM and CDR2 ANQGSEA. Trimming removed 6 bases from V and 9 bases from J, with 17 bases in between. This CDR3 is built from 13 residues. CDR3 loop: CSVYRVEAQKLFF. Here the CDR3 DNA reads TGCAGCGTGTACAGGGTCGAGGCTCAAAAACTGTTTTTT.

This rearrangement joins TRBV19 to TRBJ2-7; the D gene is possibly TRBD1 (6 bases). CDR1 is LNHDA and CDR2 is SQIVND in the germline V gene (reference sequence). Deletions cut 10 bases from V and 3 bases from J, with 22 bases between. The CDR3 runs to 15 residues. CDR3 residues: CATSEGTGFGYEQYF. The CDR3 DNA follows: TGTGCCACCTCTGAGGGTACAGGGTTTGGCTACGAGCAGTACTTC.

The count of this clone is one. The genes are TRBV6-5 and TRBJ2-5, with D unclear. Gene TRBJ2-7 matches the end of the DNA better, so the J call may be wrong. This CDR3 spans 13 amino acids. Germline lookup yields CDR1 MNHEY and CDR2 SVGAGI. In nucleotides, the CDR3 is TGTGCCAGCAGTTACTCGTATAACTACGAGCAGTACTTC. Protein: CASSYSYNYEQYF.

The chain employs TRBV5-6 and TRBJ1-2; the D gene is possibly TRBD1 (6 bases). The CDR3 is 14 amino acids. V dropped 3 bases and J dropped 5 bases, with 14 bases sitting between them. The V gene's germline CDR1 is SGHDT and CDR2 YYEEEE. CDR3 amino acids: CASSSDSGVYGYTF. The CDR3, as DNA: TGTGCCAGCAGCTCGGATTCAGGGGTTTATGGCTACACCTTC.

This clone was found a few times. J is TRBJ2-1 and V is TRBV11-3, with a tentative D call TRBD2 (7 bases). Looked up from germline, CDR1 is SGHNT and CDR2 is YENEEA. The CDR3 contains 13 residues. V lost 5 bases, J lost 10 bases, and 15 bases lay in between. The CDR3 nucleotides read TGTGCCAGCAGCCTAGGAGGGGGGGGAGAGCAGTTCTTC. Translated: CASSLGGGGEQFF.

This sequence joins TRBV29-1 and TRBJ1-5; 11 bases align to TRBD1. V was clipped by 7 bases and J by 8 bases; unmatched bases: 10. Germline V CDR1 and CDR2: SQVTM, ANQGSEA. The CDR3 has 14 residues. CDR3 sequence: CSARTGGGWEPQHF. CDR3 DNA: TGCAGCGCCCGGACAGGGGGCGGGTGGGAGCCCCAGCATTTT.

The rearrangement joins TRBV20-1 to TRBJ2-7, with D possibly being TRBD2 (6 bases). Between the trimmed V and J ends, which lost 5 bases and 7 bases, there was a span of 12 bases. CDR3 length equals 11 residues. CDR1 and CDR2 from the germline V gene are DFQATT and SNEGSKA (reference sequence). The CDR3 DNA reads as TGCAGTGCTGGGGGAGGTTGGGAGCAGTACTTC. Translating gives CSAGGGWEQYF.

The chain uses TRBV19 and TRBJ1-5; the D gene is possibly TRBD1 (5 bases). Germline loops: CDR1 LNHDA, CDR2 SQIVND (reference sequence). Trimming cost V 4 bases and J 3 bases, with 10 bases left between them. This CDR3 region has 14 residues. The CDR3 nucleotides are TGTGCCAGTAGTACGCGGGGCTACAATCAGCCCCAGCATTTT. Translating it yields CASSTRGYNQPQHF.

The chain is built from TRBV6-6 and TRBJ2-5, with D unclear. Germline V gives CDR1 MNHNY, CDR2 SVGAGI (reference sequence). This CDR3 region has 11 residues. Trimming shortened V by 6 bases and J by 7 bases, and 9 bases separated the two germline ends. The CDR3 DNA reads TGTGCCAGCAGCCCGCAGGTGACCCAGTACTTC. Translation gives CASSPQVTQYF.

This clone was recorded only once. The V gene is TRBV7-9, the J gene TRBJ2-1; D is uncertain. This CDR3 comprises 14 residues. Germline values: CDR1 SEHNR, CDR2 FQNEAQ (reference sequence). V gave up 5 bases and J gave up 4 bases, with 12 bases separating them. CDR3 in amino acids: CASSRGGVYNEQFF. CDR3 in DNA: TGTGCCAGCAGCCGCGGCGGAGTGTACAATGAGCAGTTCTTC. Looking up the rest from reference TRBV7-9 and TRBJ2-1 gives the full variable domain: DTGVSQNPRHKITKRGQNVTFRCDPISEHNRLYWYRQTLGQGPEFLTYFQNEAQLEKSRLLSDRFSAERPKGSFSTLEIQRTEQGDSAMYLCASSRGGVYNEQFFGPGTRLTVL.

V usage is TRBV14 and J usage is TRBJ2-7; 8 positions match TRBD1. This CDR3 region has 16 residues. Trimming removed 1 base from V and 6 bases from J; junction bases left unmatched: 11. CDR1 and CDR2 from the germline V gene are SGHDN and FVKESK. The CDR3 DNA reads TGTGCCAGCAGCCAAGTAACCAGGGGGCTTCGGGTCGAGCAGTACTTC. This gives the protein CASSQVTRGLRVEQYF.

This clone occurred once. This chain links TRBV2 with TRBJ2-7; TRBD1 matches 7 bases. Germline V gene sequence: CDR1 SNHLY, CDR2 FYNNEI. This CDR3 contains 15 residues. V shed 9 bases and J 2 bases; nucleotides not matched to a gene: 13. CDR3 nucleotide sequence: TGTGCCAGTACCCTCGAAGGACAGGCAGCCTACGAGCAGTACTTC. Protein product: CASTLEGQAAYEQYF.

This clone was seen more than once but under ten times. Written as DNA, the CDR3 is TGTGCCAGCAGTTCCGGGACAGAAAACTACGAGCAGTACTTC. Translation gives CASSSGTENYEQYF. The chain links TRBV2 to TRBJ2-7; 7 bases are shared with TRBD1. The CDR3 is made up of 14 amino acids. Germline V gene data show CDR1 as SNHLY and CDR2 as FYNNEI. V trimming: 5 bases; J trimming: 3 bases; junction bases outside the gene matches: 7.

V gene TRBV27 combines with J gene TRBJ2-7, with a possible D match to TRBD1 (6 bases). Germline V lookup: CDR1 MNHEY, CDR2 SMNVEV (reference sequence). The germline V and J ends were trimmed by 4 bases and 2 bases, with 15 bases remaining between them. CDR3 length: 15 amino acids. CDR3 region: CASSYDTTGTYEQYF. Written as DNA, the CDR3 is TGTGCCAGCAGTTACGACACTACAGGGACCTACGAGCAGTACTTC.

The chain couples TRBV25-1 to TRBJ2-6, with D unclear. Germline CDR1 and CDR2: MGHDK and SYGVNS. The CDR3 has 13 residues. V gave up 9 bases and J gave up 2 bases, with 8 bases separating them. DNA for the CDR3: TGTGCCAGTTTAGAACCTGGGGCCAACGTCCTGACTTTC. Amino acid sequence: CASLEPGANVLTF.

This clone came up a few times. The chain recombines TRBV6-1 with TRBJ2-3; D might be TRBD2 (5 bases). Per germline, CDR1 MNHNS and CDR2 SASEGT. Trimming took 5 bases from V and 6 from J, leaving 6 bases between them. The CDR3 covers 11 residues. CDR3 nucleotides: TGTGCCAGCAGTACTAGGGATACGCAGTATTTT. Translating gives CASSTRDTQYF.

In this sample, this clone turned up a few times. This chain joins TRBV10-2 and TRBJ2-5; 7 nucleotides agree with TRBD1. The CDR3 spans 13 residues. Germline-derived CDR1 and CDR2 are WSHSY and SAAADI. V lost 5 bases to trimming and J lost 2 bases; unmatched junction nucleotides: 2. CDR3 sequence: CASSIRGQETQYF. The CDR3 DNA follows: TGCGCCAGCAGTATCAGGGGGCAAGAGACCCAGTACTTC.

The chain has TRBV5-1 and TRBJ2-2, with a tentative D call TRBD1 (5 bases). V shed 1 base and J shed 5 bases, with 21 bases lying between them. The V gene's germline CDR1 is SGHRS and CDR2 YFSETQ. This CDR3 has 18 residues. The CDR3 loop reads CASSLSTASDSWTGELFF. In DNA form, the CDR3 reads TGCGCCAGCAGCTTGAGTACAGCATCTGACAGTTGGACCGGGGAGCTGTTTTTT.

This clone was seen a single time. The chain uses TRBV21-1 and TRBJ1-5. TRBV21-1 represents a pseudogene. The CDR3 covers 14 residues. The CDR3 spells CASSKSGLDQPQHF. The CDR3 nucleotides are TGTGCCAGCAGCAAATCGGGTTTAGATCAGCCCCAGCATTTT.

The chain combines TRBV18 with TRBJ1-1; no clear D. The CDR3 extends over 17 amino acids. Trimming took 1 base from V and 0 from J, leaving 15 bases between them. Germline lookup yields CDR1 KGHSH and CDR2 LQKENI. CDR3 in amino acids: CASSPRGVEGVNTEAFF. The CDR3 DNA is TGTGCCAGCTCACCACGCGGGGTAGAAGGAGTGAACACTGAAGCTTTCTTT.

The genes are TRBV27 and TRBJ2-6; D gene ambiguous. Germline V gene data show CDR1 as MNHEY and CDR2 as SMNVEV (reference sequence). The CDR3 spans 15 residues. Between the trimmed V and J ends, which lost 4 bases and 2 bases, there was a span of 9 bases. The CDR3 DNA follows: TGTGCCAGCAGTTCCCACAAAGCTGGGGCCAACGTCCTGACTTTC. Translated, it gives CASSSHKAGANVLTF.

The V and J genes are TRBV6-1 and TRBJ1-2, with no clear D. V was shortened by 8 bases and J by 3 bases, with 13 bases between the two germline ends. CDR3 length: 13 residues. Germline V gene sequence: CDR1 MNHNS, CDR2 SASEGT. CDR3 loop: CASEITADYGYTF. Written as DNA, the CDR3 is TGTGCCAGCGAGATAACGGCGGACTATGGCTACACCTTC.

The sample holds a few counts of this clone. The CDR3 DNA reads TGTGCCAGTAGTACCCCCGGGGGAATTCGATATGGCTACACCTTC. Translation gives CASSTPGGIRYGYTF. The gene calls are TRBV19 and TRBJ1-2; maybe TRBD1 (5 bases). V was shortened by 4 bases and J by 5 bases, with 17 bases between the two germline ends. CDR1 is LNHDA and CDR2 is SQIVND in the germline V gene (reference sequence). The CDR3 runs 15 residues.